Below, 21 T cell receptor beta chains from the same sample are listed, as sequenced in a study of T-cell reconstitution after alpha-beta-depleted transplantation in children. A library of TCRbeta sequences, prepared with unique molecular identifiers, was generated. TCRdb analysed the PCR reads with MiXCR anew, one entry per CDR3 protein. In the table there are approximately 510,000 distinct CDR3 sequences, around 20% of which are singletons. Sequencing was performed on PBMCs from the stem cell graft donor, taken from the stem cell graft. The receptors were gathered from a human donor who donated a stem cell graft to a child with acute lymphoblastic leukemia.

The chain joins TRBV25-1 to TRBJ2-3; D is ambiguous. The CDR3 totals 14 residues. Germline CDR1 is MGHDK and CDR2 is SYGVNS. The V and J ends lost 8 bases and 0 bases respectively, with 12 bases between them. The CDR3 sequence is CASGRVGSTDTQYF. As DNA, the CDR3 is TGTGCCAGCGGTAGGGTGGGAAGCACAGATACGCAGTATTTT.

This clonotype was detected many times. The gene calls are TRBV12-3 or TRBV12-4 and TRBJ2-4; no definite D call. The ends were cut back, 1 base at V and 6 bases at J, with 4 bases in the middle. This CDR3 has 12 residues. This CDR3 reads CASSLESNIQYF. The CDR3 nucleotides are TGTGCCAGCAGTTTAGAATCAAACATTCAGTACTTC.

This clonotype came up a few times. The J gene is TRBJ2-3, the V gene TRBV6-4; TRBD2 matches at 7 bases. Germline V gene sequence: CDR1 MRHNA, CDR2 SNTAGT. V trimming: 8 bases; J trimming: 5 bases; junction bases outside the gene matches: 1. CDR3 length: 11 amino acids. CDR3 bases: TGTGCCAGCGGGGAGGGAGATACGCAGTATTTT. Translation: CASGEGDTQYF.

This clonotype appeared a few times. The CDR3 protein is CASSNDDYTQYF. The CDR3 DNA follows: TGTGCCAGCAGCAACGACGATTATACGCAGTATTTT. J is TRBJ2-3 and V is TRBV3-1, with D unclear. The CDR3 totals 12 residues. V was clipped by 5 bases and J by 7 bases, with 10 bases between them. The germline V gene has CDR1 LGHDT and CDR2 YNNKEL (reference sequence).

This clonotype was seen more than once but under ten times. The chain has TRBV12-3 or TRBV12-4 and TRBJ2-1; possibly TRBD1 for D (6 bases). Trimming took 0 bases from V and 5 from J, leaving 17 bases between them. CDR3 size: 17 residues. The CDR3 is CASSLAPSGHRNNEQFF. The DNA of the CDR3 is TGTGCCAGCAGTTTAGCCCCCTCGGGACACCGGAACAATGAGCAGTTCTTC.

This clonotype was observed a handful of times. The J gene is TRBJ1-5, the V gene TRBV4-1, with 10 positions matching TRBD1. The CDR3 loop spans 18 amino acids. Germline values: CDR1 MGHRA, CDR2 YSYEKL. J gave up 5 bases and V 0 bases, and 10 bases lay outside the gene matches. The CDR3, as DNA: TGCGCCAGCAGCCAAGATGTAGGGACAGGGGTATACGATCAGCCCCAGCATTTT. Amino acid sequence: CASSQDVGTGVYDQPQHF.

This clonotype showed up just a few times. The V gene is TRBV6-5, the J gene TRBJ1-5; the D is unclear. CDR3 length: 15 amino acids. V was clipped by 0 bases and J by 7 bases, with 13 bases between them. Germline CDR1 is MNHEY and CDR2 is SVGAGI. The CDR3 reads CASSYSYGVGQPQHF. DNA of the CDR3: TGTGCCAGCAGTTACTCGTACGGGGTCGGACAGCCCCAGCATTTT.

The V gene is TRBV7-3, the J gene TRBJ2-1, with D possibly being TRBD2 (5 bases). CDR1 and CDR2 (germline): SGHTA, FQGTGA. The CDR3 runs to 11 residues. V shed 8 bases and J shed 7 bases, with 9 bases lying between them. In DNA form, the CDR3 reads TGTGCCAGCGGGAGCGTTAATGAGCAGTTCTTC. Translating it yields CASGSVNEQFF. Supplemented by reference TRBV7-3 and TRBJ2-1, the full variable domain reads GAGVSQTPSNKVTEKGKYVELRCDPISGHTALYWYRQSLGQGPEFLIYFQGTGAADDSGLPNDRFFAVRPEGSVSTLKIQRTERGDSAVYLCASGSVNEQFFGPGTRLTVL.

The rearrangement joins TRBV7-3 to TRBJ2-6, with a possible D match to TRBD2 (6 bases). The ends were cut back, 5 bases at V and 0 bases at J, with 17 bases in the middle. The CDR3 runs 18 residues. Germline V gives CDR1 SGHTA, CDR2 FQGTGA. The CDR3 nucleotides read TGTGCCAGCAGCCCATTACGGGACTCCCTCTCTGGGGCCAACGTCCTGACTTTC. Its translation is CASSPLRDSLSGANVLTF.

This chain joins TRBV6-4 and TRBJ1-2; the D gene is possibly TRBD1 (5 bases). Trimming shortened V by 4 bases and J by 2 bases, and 14 bases separated the two germline ends. Germline V gene sequence: CDR1 MRHNA, CDR2 SNTAGT. This CDR3 has 15 residues. DNA of the CDR3: TGTGCCAGCAGTGCTCATGGGGAGGGGAACTATGGCTACACCTTC. This translates into CASSAHGEGNYGYTF.

This clonotype occurred a few times. The rearrangement joins TRBV12-3 or TRBV12-4 to TRBJ2-1; D is unresolved. The CDR3 consists of 13 residues. The ends were cut back, 1 base at V and 7 bases at J, with 8 bases in the middle. CDR3: CASSLVLKNEQFF. The CDR3 DNA follows: TGTGCCAGCAGTTTAGTTCTAAAAAATGAGCAGTTCTTC.

A few counts support this clonotype. The chain joins TRBV4-1 to TRBJ2-7, with 7 bases lining up with TRBD1. This CDR3 region has 14 residues. The V segment lost 1 base and the J segment 4 bases; nucleotides outside the gene matches: 4. CDR1 MGHRA and CDR2 YSYEKL come from the germline V gene. The CDR3 region is CASSQALQGYEQYF. The CDR3 DNA sequence: TGCGCCAGCAGCCAAGCGCTACAGGGGTACGAGCAGTACTTC.

This chain connects TRBV27 to TRBJ2-1, with 13 bases fitting TRBD2. The V and J ends lost 5 bases and 7 bases, in that order; junction bases with no gene match: 11. The length of the CDR3 is 17 residues. The germline CDR1 and CDR2 sequences are MNHEY and SMNVEV (reference sequence). Here the CDR3 DNA reads TGTGCCAGCAGTCCGAGGACTAGCGGGAGTTTGGGTAATGAGCAGTTCTTC. This sequence encodes CASSPRTSGSLGNEQFF.

As concerns this clonotype: This may come from a read error, since a much larger clone is one base off. V usage is TRBV5-1 and J usage is TRBJ1-5; 7 bases align to TRBD1. The length of the CDR3 is 15 residues. From germline, CDR1 is SGHRS and CDR2 YFSETQ. J was trimmed by 9 bases and V by 4 bases; bases with no gene match: 13. The CDR3 is CASSLQTGPGPPQHF. The CDR3 DNA is TGCGCCAGCAGCCTTCAGACAGGGCCGGGGCCGCCCCAGCATTTT.

This clonotype has a handful of counts. The CDR3 region has the DNA TGCGCCAGCAGCTTGACAGGGGCCCCCCAAGAGACCCAGTACTTC. It yields the protein CASSLTGAPQETQYF. J is TRBJ2-5 and V is TRBV5-1; TRBD1 matches 7 bases. The CDR3 has 15 residues. Looked up from germline, CDR1 is SGHRS and CDR2 is YFSETQ. Trimming removed 1 base from V and 1 base from J; junction bases left unmatched: 4. The full variable domain, its missing parts supplied by reference TRBV5-1 and TRBJ2-5, is KAGVTQTPRYLIKTRGQQVTLSCSPISGHRSVSWYQQTPGQGLQFLFEYFSETQRNKGNFPGRFSGRQFSNSRSEMNVSTLELGDSALYLCASSLTGAPQETQYFGPGTRLLVL.

V gene TRBV5-1 combines with J gene TRBJ2-2, with TRBD2 as a possible D gene (6 bases). CDR3 length equals 15 residues. Trimming pared 4 bases from V and 6 bases from J, leaving 16 bases between. Looked up from germline, CDR1 is SGHRS and CDR2 is YFSETQ. The chain's CDR3 is CASSARGNGPGELFF. As DNA, the CDR3 is TGCGCCAGCAGCGCCCGGGGGAACGGACCCGGGGAGCTGTTTTTT. Drawing the rest from reference TRBV5-1 and TRBJ2-2, the complete variable domain is KAGVTQTPRYLIKTRGQQVTLSCSPISGHRSVSWYQQTPGQGLQFLFEYFSETQRNKGNFPGRFSGRQFSNSRSEMNVSTLELGDSALYLCASSARGNGPGELFFGEGSRLTVL.

The chain combines TRBV20-1 with TRBJ2-1; 14 bases are a match to TRBD2. With 2 bases clipped from V and 12 bases from J, the junction kept 12 bases outside the gene matches. The CDR3 is made up of 16 amino acids. Germline V gives CDR1 DFQATT, CDR2 SNEGSKA (reference sequence). As DNA, the CDR3 is TGCAGTGCTAGATTTCCCGGGACTAGCGGGAGTCTAGGGCAGTTCTTC. Its protein product is CSARFPGTSGSLGQFF.

V gene TRBV5-1 combines with J gene TRBJ2-7; D is uncertain. The CDR3 is 12 residues long. V was trimmed by 7 bases and J by 5 bases, leaving 13 bases between them. In germline, CDR1 is SGHRS, CDR2 YFSETQ. For the CDR3, the DNA is TGCGCCAGCGGCACACTAAAGGACGAGCAGTACTTC. Its protein is CASGTLKDEQYF. The full variable domain, rest sourced from reference TRBV5-1 and TRBJ2-7, is KAGVTQTPRYLIKTRGQQVTLSCSPISGHRSVSWYQQTPGQGLQFLFEYFSETQRNKGNFPGRFSGRQFSNSRSEMNVSTLELGDSALYLCASGTLKDEQYFGPGTRLTVT.

V gene TRBV29-1 combines with J gene TRBJ2-2, with 7 bases matching TRBD2. This CDR3 spans 14 amino acids. Trimming cost V 1 base and J 4 bases; bases outside gene matches: 3. CDR1 SQVTM and CDR2 ANQGSEA come from the germline V gene. The CDR3 reads CSVEVGRGTGELFF. The CDR3 region has the DNA TGCAGCGTTGAAGTAGGGAGGGGCACCGGGGAGCTGTTTTTT.

This rearrangement joins TRBV5-1 to TRBJ1-1, with a possible D match to TRBD1 (5 bases). CDR3 length: 13 amino acids. V lost 3 bases to trimming and J lost 7 bases, with 13 bases between them. CDR1 is SGHRS, CDR2 YFSETQ, per germline. The CDR3 spells CASSSQDGYEAFF. In DNA form, the CDR3 reads TGCGCCAGCAGCTCACAGGACGGCTATGAAGCTTTCTTT.

This clonotype was counted only a few times. The CDR3 DNA follows: TGCAGCGTTGAGGCTCGCAGCTACAATGAGCAGTTCTTC. It is translated as CSVEARSYNEQFF. The chain links TRBV29-1 to TRBJ2-1; D is uncertain. The V gene's germline CDR1 is SQVTM and CDR2 ANQGSEA. V was pared by 3 bases and J by 3 bases, with 9 bases between. The CDR3 loop spans 13 amino acids.